This T cell receptor beta chain is from a study of blood T cell repertoires in COVID-19. Turning to the study itself: The cDNA or gDNA used as material had been derived from T cells, B-cell-depleted T cells, or PBMCs.

Method: immunoSEQ multiplex PCR; TCRdb's copy keeps in-frame clones and lacks some. Among about 300,000 clones listed, 70% to 90% were seen once. Two negative PCRs, clearance, or symptom resolution characterized the recovered Cohort 3 donors. Per germline, CDR1 SGHVS and CDR2 FNYEAQ. V lost 5 bases, J lost 2 bases, and 7 bases stayed unmatched. The CDR3 extends over 15 amino acids. The clonotype comes from a woman in her 30s who had recovered from COVID-19. This chain connects TRBV7-6 to TRBJ2-7, with 9 bases lining up with TRBD2. The sequenced material came from PBMCs or T cells enriched from blood (not recorded which). The chain's CDR3 is CASSAGGGQTYEQYF. The CDR3 DNA sequence: TGTGCCAGCAGCGCGGGGGGGGGACAGACCTACGAGCAGTACTTC.